The entry below describes one TCR beta chain. Its target is unknown. The record originates from a study of T cell responses to AZD1222 COVID-19 vaccine. Per germline, CDR1 MNHEY and CDR2 SVGAGI. CDR3 length: 13 amino acids. The V end was cut by 7 bases, the J end by 4 bases, with 10 bases between. Findings and limits, study-wide: Rises in breadth and depth of Spike-specific TCRs came after two AZD1222 doses. Among vaccine-associated CD4 TCRs, coverage spanned spike, with dominance at 160-218 and 743-854. All repertoire sampling was performed exclusively after the peak T cell response.

Some clones are missing from TCRdb's copy, which holds only in-frame ones; the method was immunoSEQ multiplex PCR. The profile shows 150,000 to 200,000 clones, approximately 94% of them singletons. The starting material was peripheral blood, obtained on day 0 of AZD1222 vaccination. The V call is TRBV6-5, the J call TRBJ2-2; no clear D. This TCR was sampled from an adult in good health. CDR3 nucleotides: TGTGCCAGCAACCGGGCTCCCACCGGGGAGCTGTTTTTT. Translation gives CASNRAPTGELFF.